Listed below are T cell receptor beta chains from one sample, sequenced in a study of shared clonotypes between healthy human individuals. Only in-frame clones appear in the TCRdb table, and some are missing; sequencing was by immunoSEQ multiplex PCR. Counted here are about 470,000 clones, roughly 80% occurring once; the ten biggest clones make up around 13%. Sequencing was performed on PBMCs. The receptors here all came from a woman in her thirties or forties in good health. Some clones in this sample may be carry-over from other donors' samples. CDR3s include the opening cysteine and the closing phenylalanine or tryptophan. A D gene is named only where the DNA matches it firmly. Rows may omit the clone size; those that give it use once, few, many or a size class.

>once|TRBD2|TRBV5-6|TRBJ2-5
CASHSAGGGTQYF
TGTGCCAGCCACTCCGCGGGGGGAGGGACCCAGTACTTC
>.|.|TRBV5-1|TRBJ2-5
CASSLYGTDGETQYF
TGCGCCAGCAGCTTGTACGGGACGGACGGGGAGACCCAGTACTTC
>.|TRBD1|TRBV7-2|TRBJ1-2
CASSFLGQGTLDGYTF
TGTGCCAGCAGCTTCCTCGGACAGGGGACACTTGATGGCTACACCTTC
>many|.|TRBV30|TRBJ1-5
CAWSAMRHRGPRSNQPQHF
TGTGCCTGGAGTGCGATGAGACACCGCGGCCCTAGGAGCAATCAGCCCCAGCATTTT
>few|TRBD1|TRBV2|TRBJ2-7
CASSEQGAGEQYF
TGTGCCAGCAGTGAACAGGGGGCAGGCGAGCAGTACTTC
>.|.|TRBV10-3|TRBJ2-7
CAISEIQDGEQYF
TGTGCCATCAGTGAGATACAGGACGGCGAGCAGTACTTC
>.|TRBD1|TRBV27|TRBJ2-6
CASSQLRDSLSGANVLTF
TGTGCCAGCAGTCAACTGAGGGACAGCCTCTCTGGGGCCAACGTCCTGACTTTC
>few|TRBD1|TRBV18|TRBJ2-7
CASSPPWDSSYEQYF
TGTGCCAGCTCACCCCCGTGGGACAGCTCCTACGAGCAGTACTTC
>.|.|TRBV30|TRBJ1-2
CACDTNYGYTF
TGTGCCTGTGACACCAACTATGGCTACACCTTC
>.|.|TRBV29-1|TRBJ1-5
CSGEPPRDYSSNQPQHF
TGCAGCGGAGAGCCCCCCAGGGATTATTCTAGCAATCAGCCCCAGCATTTT
>.|.|TRBV11-2|TRBJ2-7
CASSLGQGPYEQYF
TGTGCCAGCAGCTTAGGCCAGGGCCCCTACGAGCAGTACTTC
>few|.|TRBV19|TRBJ1-5
CASSMSLGQLNQPQHF
TGTGCCAGTAGTATGTCTCTCGGACAGCTCAATCAGCCCCAGCATTTT
>.|TRBD1|TRBV7-2|TRBJ2-3
CASSLVWAGRGMADTQYF
TGTGCCAGCAGCTTAGTGTGGGCGGGCAGGGGGATGGCAGATACGCAGTATTTT
>.|.|TRBV30|TRBJ2-4
CAWSRLQRENIQYF
TGTGCCTGGAGTAGGCTACAACGGGAAAACATTCAGTACTTC
>.|TRBD1|TRBV11-2|TRBJ2-5
CASSSRKSYRGRLETQYF
TGTGCCAGCAGCTCCAGAAAGTCATACAGGGGGAGGCTGGAGACCCAGTACTTC
>few|TRBD1|TRBV30|TRBJ1-1
CARDRDTEAFF
TGTGCCCGGGACAGGGATACTGAAGCTTTCTTT
>.|.|TRBV15|TRBJ1-5
CATSRGDGYSNQPQHF
TGTGCCACCAGTAGGGGGGACGGCTATAGCAATCAGCCCCAGCATTTT
>.|TRBD2|TRBV10-3|TRBJ2-1
CAISELGLAGVESSYNEQFF
TGTGCCATCAGTGAGTTGGGACTAGCGGGAGTCGAGAGCTCCTACAATGAGCAGTTCTTC
>once|TRBD2|TRBV28|TRBJ2-1
CASSSAGGPIDEQFF
TGTGCCAGCAGCTCAGCGGGAGGGCCAATCGATGAGCAGTTCTTC
>.|TRBD2|TRBV13|TRBJ2-1
CASSLPGGPYNEQFF
TGTGCCAGCAGCTTACCGGGAGGCCCCTACAATGAGCAGTTCTTC
>few|.|TRBV19|TRBJ2-7
CATKTPSSYEQYF
TGTGCCACCAAGACCCCCAGCTCCTACGAGCAGTACTTC
>.|TRBD2|TRBV4-1|TRBJ2-1
CASSHWTSGSSYNEQFF
TGCGCCAGCAGCCACTGGACTAGCGGGAGTTCCTACAATGAGCAGTTCTTC
>.|.|TRBV28|TRBJ2-2
CASSYLPGELFF
TGTGCCAGCAGCTACCTGCCAGGGGAGCTGTTTTTT
>.|.|TRBV4-1|TRBJ1-2
CASSPPGGRGYTF
TGCGCCAGCAGCCCCCCCGGTGGGCGAGGCTACACCTTC
>few|.|TRBV11-3|TRBJ2-7
CASSFDSETQQYF
TGTGCCAGCAGCTTTGACAGTGAAACGCAGCAGTACTTC
>.|TRBD2|TRBV18|TRBJ2-7
CASSPPHAAGHEQYF
TGTGCCAGCTCACCACCGCATGCAGCGGGGCACGAGCAGTACTTC
>.|.|TRBV7-2|TRBJ2-5
CASSLITGAGETQYF
TGTGCCAGCAGCTTAATCACGGGAGCTGGGGAGACCCAGTACTTC
>.|.|TRBV7-9|TRBJ2-3
CASSLAQKTGDTQYF
TGTGCCAGCAGCTTAGCTCAGAAAACGGGAGATACGCAGTATTTT
>.|TRBD2|TRBV18|TRBJ2-3
CASSPLAGGPGDTQYF
TGTGCCAGCTCACCTCTAGCGGGAGGGCCGGGAGATACGCAGTATTTT
>.|TRBD2|TRBV27|TRBJ2-2
CASSLSGGGTGELFF
TGTGCCAGCAGTTTATCGGGGGGAGGGACCGGGGAGCTGTTTTTT
>.|.|TRBV6-1|TRBJ2-5
CASSWTPLGETQYF
TGTGCCAGCAGTTGGACGCCCCTCGGAGAGACCCAGTACTTC
>.|.|TRBV5-1|TRBJ2-2
CASSLAGGANTGELFF
TGCGCCAGCAGCTTGGCCGGGGGAGCCAACACCGGGGAGCTGTTTTTT
>.|TRBD2|TRBV7-9|TRBJ2-2
CASSLGSLAGHTGELFF
TGTGCCAGCAGCCTAGGATCACTAGCGGGCCACACCGGGGAGCTGTTTTTT
>.|.|TRBV10-3|TRBJ2-3
CAISEGAGYTDTQYF
TGTGCCATCAGTGAGGGGGCGGGGTACACAGATACGCAGTATTTT
>.|TRBD2|TRBV27|TRBJ2-7
CASSLSSGRSAWFEQYF
TGTGCCAGCAGTTTGAGTAGCGGGAGGAGTGCCTGGTTTGAGCAGTACTTC
>.|.|TRBV25-1|TRBJ1-4
CASSEGQLDEKLFF
TGTGCCAGCAGTGAAGGACAGTTAGATGAAAAACTGTTTTTT
>.|TRBD2|TRBV9|TRBJ2-7
CASSVSHLAGRNEQYF
TGTGCCAGCAGCGTATCTCATCTAGCGGGACGAAACGAGCAGTACTTC
>.|.|TRBV28|TRBJ2-1
CASSQGGDYEQFF
TGTGCCAGCAGTCAAGGTGGGGATTATGAGCAGTTCTTC
>.|.|TRBV9|TRBJ2-6
CASSVDGQGTNVLTF
TGTGCCAGCAGCGTAGACGGGCAGGGGACCAACGTCCTGACTTTC
>.|.|TRBV7-8|TRBJ2-7
CASSVRGQPSYEQYF
TGTGCCAGCAGCGTAAGAGGGCAGCCTTCCTACGAGCAGTACTTC
>.|.|TRBV28|TRBJ1-5
CASASGFPNQPQHF
TGTGCCAGCGCCTCCGGGTTCCCTAATCAGCCCCAGCATTTT
>.|TRBD1|TRBV6-6|TRBJ2-1
CASSPRQGAGNEQFF
TGTGCCAGCAGCCCCAGACAGGGGGCCGGCAATGAGCAGTTCTTC
>.|.|TRBV7-8|TRBJ1-1
CASSLLGGMNTEAFF
TGTGCCAGCAGCTTATTGGGCGGGATGAACACTGAAGCTTTCTTT
>.|.|TRBV4-3|TRBJ2-5
CASSQGRAETQYF
TGCGCCAGCAGCCAAGGACGAGCTGAGACCCAGTACTTC
>.|TRBD2|TRBV2|TRBJ2-3
CASSEVLAGVRNTQYF
TGTGCCAGCAGTGAAGTCCTAGCGGGAGTAAGAAATACGCAGTATTTT
>once|.|TRBV2|TRBJ1-5
CASSANGGGNQPQHF
TGTGCCAGCAGTGCGAACGGTGGGGGCAATCAGCCCCAGCATTTT
>.|.|TRBV4-1|TRBJ2-1
CASSQEITNPPPVGEQFF
TGCGCCAGCAGCCAAGAAATAACTAATCCGCCACCTGTGGGCGAGCAGTTCTTC
>.|.|TRBV5-6|TRBJ2-3
CASSLRGADTQYF
TGTGCCAGCAGCTTGAGGGGGGCAGATACGCAGTATTTT
>.|.|TRBV19|TRBJ1-2
CASSARQRAHYGYTF
TGTGCCAGTAGTGCGCGACAGAGAGCCCACTATGGCTACACCTTC
>.|TRBD2|TRBV18|TRBJ2-5
CASSPGTSGQETQYF
TGTGCCAGCTCACCTGGGACTAGCGGCCAAGAGACCCAGTACTTC
>.|.|TRBV2|TRBJ2-1
CASNSAGFPYNEQFF
TGTGCCAGCAATTCGGCGGGGTTCCCCTACAATGAGCAGTTCTTC
>.|TRBD2|TRBV7-2|TRBJ2-3
CASSYYRGRSTDTQYF
TGTGCCAGCAGCTATTACCGCGGGAGGAGCACAGATACGCAGTATTTT